This T cell receptor beta chain was obtained from a study of shared clonotypes between healthy human individuals. Study results and caveats: Few donors restricted represented genetic and exposure-history diversity.

Germline CDR1 MNHEY, CDR2 SVGAGI. The CDR3 is 15 amino acids. The V end lost 5 bases, the J end lost 2 bases, and 16 bases lay between the germline ends. Libraries were prepared by immunoSEQ multiplex PCR; TCRdb keeps only in-frame clonotypes and omits some of them. The table has about 2.4 million clones, approximately 92% seen once. Nashville, Tennessee was home to all donors, who were Caucasian adults. Concerning this clone: Its antigen is still unknown.

The sequence was obtained from a man aged 18 to 29 in good health. The sequenced sample was naive CD4+ T cells sorted from blood. Subset defined: CD45RA+ positively selected. The V and J genes are TRBV6-5 and TRBJ2-7; a possible D gene is TRBD1 (6 bases). The CDR3 sequence: CASSHQGTGTYEQYF. The CDR3 nucleotides read TGTGCCAGCAGTCACCAGGGGACCGGTACCTACGAGCAGTACTTC.